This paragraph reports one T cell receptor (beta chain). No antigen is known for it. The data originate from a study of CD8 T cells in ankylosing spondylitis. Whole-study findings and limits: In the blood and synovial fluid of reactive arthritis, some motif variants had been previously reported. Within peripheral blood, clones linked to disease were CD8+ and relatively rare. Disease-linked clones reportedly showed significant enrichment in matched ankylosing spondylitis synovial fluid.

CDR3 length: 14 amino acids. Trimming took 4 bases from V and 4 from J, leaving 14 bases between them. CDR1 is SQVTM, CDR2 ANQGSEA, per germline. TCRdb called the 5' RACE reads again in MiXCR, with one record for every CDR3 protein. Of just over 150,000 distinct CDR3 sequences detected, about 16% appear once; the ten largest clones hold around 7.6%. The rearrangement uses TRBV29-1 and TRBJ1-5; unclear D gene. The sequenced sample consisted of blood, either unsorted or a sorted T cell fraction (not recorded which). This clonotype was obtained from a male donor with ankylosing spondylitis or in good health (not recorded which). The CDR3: CSVGPTIRNQPQHF. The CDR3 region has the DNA TGCAGCGTTGGGCCGACAATTCGGAATCAGCCCCAGCATTTT.